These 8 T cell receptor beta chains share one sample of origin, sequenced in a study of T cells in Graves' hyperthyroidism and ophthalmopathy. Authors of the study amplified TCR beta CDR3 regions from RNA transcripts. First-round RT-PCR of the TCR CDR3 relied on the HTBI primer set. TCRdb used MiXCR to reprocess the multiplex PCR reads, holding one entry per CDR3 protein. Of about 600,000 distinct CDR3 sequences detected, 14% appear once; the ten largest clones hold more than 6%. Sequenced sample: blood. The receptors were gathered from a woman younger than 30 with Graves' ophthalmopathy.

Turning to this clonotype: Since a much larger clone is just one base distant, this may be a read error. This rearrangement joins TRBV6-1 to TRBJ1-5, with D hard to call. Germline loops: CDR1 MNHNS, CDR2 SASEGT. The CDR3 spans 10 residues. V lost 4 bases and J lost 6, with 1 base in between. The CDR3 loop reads CASSGQPQHF. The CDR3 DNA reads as TGTGCCAGCAGTGGTCAGCCCCAGCATTTT.

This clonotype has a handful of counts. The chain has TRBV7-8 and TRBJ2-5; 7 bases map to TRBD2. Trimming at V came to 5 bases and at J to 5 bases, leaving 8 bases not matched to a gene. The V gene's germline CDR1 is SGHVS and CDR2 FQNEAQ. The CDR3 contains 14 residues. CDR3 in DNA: TGTGCCAGCAGCCCGCTGACTAGCAGGGAGACCCAGTACTTC. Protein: CASSPLTSRETQYF.

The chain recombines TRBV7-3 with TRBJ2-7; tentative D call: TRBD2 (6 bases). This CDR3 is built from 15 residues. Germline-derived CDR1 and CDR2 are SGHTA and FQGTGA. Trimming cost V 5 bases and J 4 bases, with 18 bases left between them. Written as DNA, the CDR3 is TGTGCCAGCAGCGCCGGGTTAGCGGCTGGTTACGAGCAGTACTTC. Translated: CASSAGLAAGYEQYF. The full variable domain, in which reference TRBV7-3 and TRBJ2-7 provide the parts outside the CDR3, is GAGVSQTPSNKVTEKGKYVELRCDPISGHTALYWYRQSLGQGPEFLIYFQGTGAADDSGLPNDRFFAVRPEGSVSTLKIQRTERGDSAVYLCASSAGLAAGYEQYFGPGTRLTVT.

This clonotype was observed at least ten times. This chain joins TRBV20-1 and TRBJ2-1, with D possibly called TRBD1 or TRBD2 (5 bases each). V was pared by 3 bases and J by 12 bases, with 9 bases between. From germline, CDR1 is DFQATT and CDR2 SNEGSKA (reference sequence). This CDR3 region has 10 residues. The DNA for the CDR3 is TGCAGTGCTAGCCGGGACGCGCAGTTCTTC. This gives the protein CSASRDAQFF.

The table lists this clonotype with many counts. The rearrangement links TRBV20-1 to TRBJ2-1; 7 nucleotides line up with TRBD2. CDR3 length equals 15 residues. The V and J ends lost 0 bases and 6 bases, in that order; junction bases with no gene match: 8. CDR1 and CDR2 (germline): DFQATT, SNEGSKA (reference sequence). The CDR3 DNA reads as TGCAGTGCTAGAGATCCGGCTAGCGGATCCAATGAGCAGTTCTTC. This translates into CSARDPASGSNEQFF.

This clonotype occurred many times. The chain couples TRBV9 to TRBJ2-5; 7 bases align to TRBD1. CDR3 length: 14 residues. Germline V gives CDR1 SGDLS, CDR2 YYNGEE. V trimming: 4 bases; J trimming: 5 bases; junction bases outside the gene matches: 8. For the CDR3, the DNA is TGTGCCAGCAGCAACTCAGGGGGAGCGGAGACCCAGTACTTC. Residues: CASSNSGGAETQYF.

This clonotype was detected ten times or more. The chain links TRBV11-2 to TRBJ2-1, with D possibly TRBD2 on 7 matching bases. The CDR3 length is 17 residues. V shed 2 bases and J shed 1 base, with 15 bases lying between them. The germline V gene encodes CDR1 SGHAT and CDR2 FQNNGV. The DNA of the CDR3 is TGTGCCAGCAGCTTACGGGGGCGGGGGAGGTCCTACAATGAGCAGTTCTTC. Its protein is CASSLRGRGRSYNEQFF. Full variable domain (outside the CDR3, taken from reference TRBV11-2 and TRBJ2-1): EAGVAQSPRYKIIEKRQSVAFWCNPISGHATLYWYQQILGQGPKLLIQFQNNGVVDDSQLPKDRFSAERLKGVDSTLKIQPAKLEDSAVYLCASSLRGRGRSYNEQFFGPGTRLTVL.

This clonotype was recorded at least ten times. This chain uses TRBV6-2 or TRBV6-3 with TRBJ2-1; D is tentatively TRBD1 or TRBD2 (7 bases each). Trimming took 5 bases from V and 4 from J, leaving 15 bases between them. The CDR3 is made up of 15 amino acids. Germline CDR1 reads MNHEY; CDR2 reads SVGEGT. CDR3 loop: CASSNRQGGYNEQFF. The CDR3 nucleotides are TGTGCCAGCAGTAACCGACAGGGAGGGTACAATGAGCAGTTCTTC.